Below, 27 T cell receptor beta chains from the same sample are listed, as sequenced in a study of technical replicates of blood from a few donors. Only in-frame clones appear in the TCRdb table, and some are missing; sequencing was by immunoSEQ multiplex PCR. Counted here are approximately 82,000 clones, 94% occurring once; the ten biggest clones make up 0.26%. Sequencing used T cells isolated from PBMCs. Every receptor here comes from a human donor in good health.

The CDR3 sequence is CASSLLGSSYNEQFF. The CDR3 nucleotides are TGTGCCAGCAGTTTACTGGGGAGCTCCTACAATGAGCAGTTCTTC. The chain links TRBV27 to TRBJ2-1; D perhaps matches TRBD2 (5 bases). Trimming left V 2 bases short and J 0 bases short, with 8 bases between. CDR3 size: 15 residues. Per the germline V gene, CDR1 is MNHEY and CDR2 is SMNVEV (reference sequence).

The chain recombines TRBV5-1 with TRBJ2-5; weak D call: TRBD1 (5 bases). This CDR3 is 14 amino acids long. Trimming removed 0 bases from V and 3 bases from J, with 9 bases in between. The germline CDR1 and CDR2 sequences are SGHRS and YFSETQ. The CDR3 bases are TGCGCCAGCAGCTTGGACGGCAGGGAAGAGACCCAGTACTTC. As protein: CASSLDGREETQYF.

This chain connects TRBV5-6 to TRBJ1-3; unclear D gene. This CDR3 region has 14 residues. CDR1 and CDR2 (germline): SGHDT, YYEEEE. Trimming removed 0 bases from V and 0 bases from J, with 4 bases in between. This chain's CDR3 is CASSLGSSGNTIYF. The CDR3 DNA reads TGTGCCAGCAGCTTGGGGAGCTCTGGAAACACCATATATTTT.

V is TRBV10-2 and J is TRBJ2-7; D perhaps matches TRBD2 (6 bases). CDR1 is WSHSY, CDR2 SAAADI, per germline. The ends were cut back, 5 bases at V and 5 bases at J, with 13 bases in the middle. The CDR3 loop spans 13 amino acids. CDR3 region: CASSLGGINEQYF. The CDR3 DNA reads TGCGCCAGCAGTCTGGGCGGGATTAACGAGCAGTACTTC.

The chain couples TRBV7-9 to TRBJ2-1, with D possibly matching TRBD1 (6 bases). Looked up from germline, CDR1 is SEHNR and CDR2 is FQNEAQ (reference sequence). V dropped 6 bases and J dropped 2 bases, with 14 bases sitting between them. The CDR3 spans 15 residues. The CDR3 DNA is TGTGCCAGCAGTTCCGGGACACTTGCCTACAATGAGCAGTTCTTC. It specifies CASSSGTLAYNEQFF.

The CDR3 spells CASSSPGEAHYGYTF. The CDR3 coding sequence is TGTGCCAGCAGCTCTCCGGGTGAGGCTCACTATGGCTACACCTTC. The chain recombines TRBV7-9 with TRBJ1-2, with D unresolved. The CDR3 consists of 15 residues. Germline V gene lookup returns CDR1 SEHNR and CDR2 FQNEAQ (reference sequence). V lost 4 bases and J 3 bases, leaving 15 bases between the germline ends.

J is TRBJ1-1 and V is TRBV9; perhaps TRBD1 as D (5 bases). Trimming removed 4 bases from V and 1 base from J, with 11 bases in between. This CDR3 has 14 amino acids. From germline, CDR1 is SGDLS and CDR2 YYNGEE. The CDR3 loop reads CASSSSQGNTEAFF. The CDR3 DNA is TGTGCCAGCAGCTCCTCTCAGGGGAACACTGAAGCTTTCTTT.

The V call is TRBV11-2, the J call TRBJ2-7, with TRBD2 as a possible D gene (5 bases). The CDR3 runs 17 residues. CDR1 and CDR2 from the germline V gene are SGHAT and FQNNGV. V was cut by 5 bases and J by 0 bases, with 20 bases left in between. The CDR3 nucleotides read TGTGCCAGCAGCGGAGAGGCCCCGGGAACCCCCTCCTACGAGCAGTACTTC. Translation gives CASSGEAPGTPSYEQYF.

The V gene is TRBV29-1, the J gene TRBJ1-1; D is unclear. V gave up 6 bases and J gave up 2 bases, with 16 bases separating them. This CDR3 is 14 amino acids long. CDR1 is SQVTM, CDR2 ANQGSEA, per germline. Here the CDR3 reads CSVLSSRGNTEAFF. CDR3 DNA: TGCAGCGTGCTCTCGTCGCGGGGTAACACTGAAGCTTTCTTT.

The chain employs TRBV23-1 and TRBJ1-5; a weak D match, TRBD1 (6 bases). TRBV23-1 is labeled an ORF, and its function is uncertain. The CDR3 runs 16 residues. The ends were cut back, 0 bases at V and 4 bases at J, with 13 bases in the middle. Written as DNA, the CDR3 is TGCGCCAGCAGTCAATCGGATTACAGGGCGAATCAGCCCCAGCATTTT. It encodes CASSQSDYRANQPQHF.

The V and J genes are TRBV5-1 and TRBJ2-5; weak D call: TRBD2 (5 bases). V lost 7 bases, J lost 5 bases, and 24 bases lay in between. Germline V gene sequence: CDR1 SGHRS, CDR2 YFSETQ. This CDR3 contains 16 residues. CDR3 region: CASAPLGEGMGETQYF. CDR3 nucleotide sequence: TGCGCCAGCGCCCCCCTAGGAGAGGGAATGGGGGAGACCCAGTACTTC.

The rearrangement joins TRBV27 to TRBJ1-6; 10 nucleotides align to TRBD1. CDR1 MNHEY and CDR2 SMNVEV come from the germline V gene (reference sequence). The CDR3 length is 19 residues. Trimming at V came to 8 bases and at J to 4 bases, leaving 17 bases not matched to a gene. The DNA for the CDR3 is TGTGCCAGCGCCAAACCAATCGGGACAGGGGTTATTTATAATTCACCCCTCCACTTT. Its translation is CASAKPIGTGVIYNSPLHF.

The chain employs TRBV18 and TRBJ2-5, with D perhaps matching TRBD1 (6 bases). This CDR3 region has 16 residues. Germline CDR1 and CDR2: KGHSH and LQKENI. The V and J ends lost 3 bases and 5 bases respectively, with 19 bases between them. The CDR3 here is CASSPFIVTGWETQYF. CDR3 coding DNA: TGTGCCAGCTCACCTTTCATCGTTACAGGGTGGGAGACCCAGTACTTC. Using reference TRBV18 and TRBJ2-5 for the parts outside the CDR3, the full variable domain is NAGVMQNPRHLVRRRGQEARLRCSPMKGHSHVYWYRQLPEEGLKFMVYLQKENIIDESGMPKERFSAEFPKEGPSILRIQQVVRGDSAAYFCASSPFIVTGWETQYFGPGTRLLVL.

This chain's CDR3 is CASSLFRQGTEQYF. Written as DNA, the CDR3 is TGTGCCAGCAGTTTATTTAGACAGGGTACCGAGCAGTACTTC. V usage is TRBV27 and J usage is TRBJ2-7; 7 positions match TRBD1. The CDR3 has 14 residues. Germline V CDR1 and CDR2: MNHEY, SMNVEV (reference sequence). After removal of 1 base from V and 6 bases from J, the junction contained 6 bases not matched to a gene.

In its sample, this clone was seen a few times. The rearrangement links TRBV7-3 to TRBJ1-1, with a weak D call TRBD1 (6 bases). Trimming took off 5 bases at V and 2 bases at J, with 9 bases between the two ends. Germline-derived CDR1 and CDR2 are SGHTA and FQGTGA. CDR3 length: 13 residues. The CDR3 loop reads CASSIRGNTEAFF. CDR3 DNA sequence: TGTGCCAGCAGCATCAGGGGAAACACTGAAGCTTTCTTT. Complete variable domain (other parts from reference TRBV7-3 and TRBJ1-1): GAGVSQTPSNKVTEKGKYVELRCDPISGHTALYWYRQSLGQGPEFLIYFQGTGAADDSGLPNDRFFAVRPEGSVSTLKIQRTERGDSAVYLCASSIRGNTEAFFGQGTRLTVV.

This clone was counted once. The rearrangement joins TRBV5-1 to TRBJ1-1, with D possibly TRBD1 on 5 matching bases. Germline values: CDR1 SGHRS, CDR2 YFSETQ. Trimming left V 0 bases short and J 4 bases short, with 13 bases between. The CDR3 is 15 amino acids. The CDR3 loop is CASSLAGRVGTEAFF. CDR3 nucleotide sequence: TGCGCCAGCAGCTTGGCGGGCAGGGTGGGCACTGAAGCTTTCTTT. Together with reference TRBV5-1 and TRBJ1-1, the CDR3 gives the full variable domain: KAGVTQTPRYLIKTRGQQVTLSCSPISGHRSVSWYQQTPGQGLQFLFEYFSETQRNKGNFPGRFSGRQFSNSRSEMNVSTLELGDSALYLCASSLAGRVGTEAFFGQGTRLTVV.

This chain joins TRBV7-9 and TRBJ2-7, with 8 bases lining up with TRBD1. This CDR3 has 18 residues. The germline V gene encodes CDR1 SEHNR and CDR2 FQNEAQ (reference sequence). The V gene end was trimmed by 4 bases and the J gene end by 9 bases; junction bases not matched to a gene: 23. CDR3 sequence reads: CASSSTRTGNPLTTRQYF. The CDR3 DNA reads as TGTGCCAGCAGCTCTACCCGGACAGGGAATCCCCTTACTACGAGGCAGTACTTC.

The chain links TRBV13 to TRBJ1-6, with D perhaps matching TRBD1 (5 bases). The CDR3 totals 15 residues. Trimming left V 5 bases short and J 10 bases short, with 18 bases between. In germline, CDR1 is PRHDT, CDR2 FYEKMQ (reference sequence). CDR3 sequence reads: CASSTGFQGESPLHF. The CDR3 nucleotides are TGTGCCAGCAGCACTGGATTCCAAGGGGAATCACCCCTCCACTTT.

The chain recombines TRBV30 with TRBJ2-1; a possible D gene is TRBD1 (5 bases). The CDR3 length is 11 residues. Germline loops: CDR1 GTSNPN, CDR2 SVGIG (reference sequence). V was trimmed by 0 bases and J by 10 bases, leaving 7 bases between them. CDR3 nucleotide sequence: TGTGCCTGGAGTGTACGACAGGAGCAGTTCTTC. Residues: CAWSVRQEQFF.

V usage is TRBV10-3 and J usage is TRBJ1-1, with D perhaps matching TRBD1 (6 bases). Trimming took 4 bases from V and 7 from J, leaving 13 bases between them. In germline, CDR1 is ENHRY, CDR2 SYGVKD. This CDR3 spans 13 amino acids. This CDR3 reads CAISGTDPYEAFF. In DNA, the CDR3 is TGTGCCATCAGTGGGACAGATCCGTATGAAGCTTTCTTT.

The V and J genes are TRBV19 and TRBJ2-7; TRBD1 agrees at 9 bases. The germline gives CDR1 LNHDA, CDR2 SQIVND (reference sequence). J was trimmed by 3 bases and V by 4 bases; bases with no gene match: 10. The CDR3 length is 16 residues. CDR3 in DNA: TGTGCCAGTAGTACCAGACCGGGACAGGGTAACTACGAGCAGTACTTC. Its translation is CASSTRPGQGNYEQYF.

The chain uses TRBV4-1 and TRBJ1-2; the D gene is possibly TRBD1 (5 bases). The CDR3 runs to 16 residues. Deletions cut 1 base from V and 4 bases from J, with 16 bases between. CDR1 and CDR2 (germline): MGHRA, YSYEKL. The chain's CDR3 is CASSQVLPGLIYGYTF. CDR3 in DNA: TGCGCCAGCAGCCAAGTTCTGCCGGGACTGATCTATGGCTACACCTTC.

CDR3 in DNA: TGTGCCAGCTGGCTAAGTGGGGCCACAGATACGCAGTATTTT. This encodes CASWLSGATDTQYF. The V gene is TRBV18, the J gene TRBJ2-3, with D tentatively TRBD1 (5 bases). CDR3 length: 14 amino acids. The germline V and J ends were trimmed by 7 bases and 2 bases, with 13 bases remaining between them. The germline gives CDR1 KGHSH, CDR2 LQKENI.

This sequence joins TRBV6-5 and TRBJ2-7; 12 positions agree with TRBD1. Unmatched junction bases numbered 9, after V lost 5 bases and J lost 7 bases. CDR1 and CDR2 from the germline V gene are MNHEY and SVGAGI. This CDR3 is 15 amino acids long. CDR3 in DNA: TGTGCCAGCAGTCGGCCGGGACAGGGGGCTCGGGAGCAGTACTTC. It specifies CASSRPGQGAREQYF.

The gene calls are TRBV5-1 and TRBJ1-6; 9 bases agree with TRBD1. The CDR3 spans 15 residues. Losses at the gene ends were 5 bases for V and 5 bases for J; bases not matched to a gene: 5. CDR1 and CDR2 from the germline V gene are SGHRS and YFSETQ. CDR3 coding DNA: TGCGCCAGCAGGTACCGGGACAGGGATAATTCACCCCTCCACTTT. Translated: CASRYRDRDNSPLHF.

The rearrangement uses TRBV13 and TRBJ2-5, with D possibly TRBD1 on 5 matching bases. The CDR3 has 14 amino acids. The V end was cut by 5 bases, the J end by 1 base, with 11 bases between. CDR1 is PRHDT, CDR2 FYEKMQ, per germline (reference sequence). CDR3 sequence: CASSVRQSQETQYF. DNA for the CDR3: TGTGCCAGCAGCGTAAGACAGTCCCAAGAGACCCAGTACTTC.

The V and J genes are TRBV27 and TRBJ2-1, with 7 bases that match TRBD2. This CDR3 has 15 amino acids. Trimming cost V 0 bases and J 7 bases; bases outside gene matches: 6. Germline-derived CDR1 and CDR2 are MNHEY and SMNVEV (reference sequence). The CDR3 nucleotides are TGTGCCAGCAGTTTATCGGCGGGAGTTTTGAATGAGCAGTTCTTC. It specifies CASSLSAGVLNEQFF.